This T cell receptor beta chain derives from a study of post-analysis software for immune sequencing data. Carried by the TCR beta cDNA libraries were unique molecular identifiers. Using its own MiXCR run on the PCR reads, TCRdb lists one record per CDR3 protein. The sample holds about 540,000 distinct CDR3 sequences, roughly 34% seen once. Comments on this clonotype: The antigen remains unidentified.

Study-level findings and limits: TRBV segments more frequent in patients than in controls numbered about 5 and included TRBV5-6, TRBV5-1 and TRBV20-1.

Losses at the gene ends were 6 bases for V and 5 bases for J; bases not matched to a gene: 7. The CDR3 extends over 14 amino acids. Germline V gene sequence: CDR1 DFQATT, CDR2 SNEGSKA (reference sequence). The sequencing sample was made of blood. This receptor was identified in a girl aged 2 to 17 with multiple sclerosis. The chain recombines TRBV20-1 with TRBJ1-2; 12 bases line up with TRBD1. The CDR3 DNA follows: TGCAGTGCCAACCGGGACAGGGGGCTTTATGGCTACACCTTC. Protein: CSANRDRGLYGYTF.